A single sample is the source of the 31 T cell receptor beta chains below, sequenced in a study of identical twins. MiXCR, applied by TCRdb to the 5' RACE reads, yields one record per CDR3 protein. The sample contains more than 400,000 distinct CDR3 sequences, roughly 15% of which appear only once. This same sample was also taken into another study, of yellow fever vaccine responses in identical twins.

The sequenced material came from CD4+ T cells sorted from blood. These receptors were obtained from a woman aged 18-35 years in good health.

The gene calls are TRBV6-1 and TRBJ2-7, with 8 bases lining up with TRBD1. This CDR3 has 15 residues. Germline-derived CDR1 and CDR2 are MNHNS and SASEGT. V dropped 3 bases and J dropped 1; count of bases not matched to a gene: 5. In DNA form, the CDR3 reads TGTGCCAGCAGTGACGTGGGACAGGCGTCCTACGAGCAGTACTTC. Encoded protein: CASSDVGQASYEQYF.

The CDR3 region has the DNA TGCGCCAGCTCGGGGAGGTCGGGCACCGGGGAGCTGTTTTTT. It yields the protein CASSGRSGTGELFF. The chain joins TRBV5-1 to TRBJ2-2, with D possibly matching TRBD2 (6 bases). The germline V gene has CDR1 SGHRS and CDR2 YFSETQ. V dropped 7 bases and J dropped 4 bases, with 14 bases sitting between them. The CDR3 runs 14 residues.

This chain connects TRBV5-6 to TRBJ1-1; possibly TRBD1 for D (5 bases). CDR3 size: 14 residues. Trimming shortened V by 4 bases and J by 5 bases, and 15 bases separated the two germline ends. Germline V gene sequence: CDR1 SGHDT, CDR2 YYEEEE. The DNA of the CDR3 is TGTGCCAGCAGCCGAGGGGTGTGGGGTACTGAAGCTTTCTTT. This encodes CASSRGVWGTEAFF.

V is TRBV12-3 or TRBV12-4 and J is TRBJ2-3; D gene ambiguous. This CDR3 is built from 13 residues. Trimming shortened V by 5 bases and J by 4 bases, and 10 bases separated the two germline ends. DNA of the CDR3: TGTGCCAGCAGTCCACCTGGGTCAGATACGCAGTATTTT. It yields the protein CASSPPGSDTQYF.

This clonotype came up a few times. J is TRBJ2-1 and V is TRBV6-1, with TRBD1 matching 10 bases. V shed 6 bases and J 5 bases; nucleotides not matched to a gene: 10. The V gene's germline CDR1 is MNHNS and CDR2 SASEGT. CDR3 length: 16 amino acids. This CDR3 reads CASRPFGTGAHNEQFF. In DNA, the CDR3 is TGTGCCAGCAGGCCTTTCGGGACAGGGGCTCACAATGAGCAGTTCTTC.

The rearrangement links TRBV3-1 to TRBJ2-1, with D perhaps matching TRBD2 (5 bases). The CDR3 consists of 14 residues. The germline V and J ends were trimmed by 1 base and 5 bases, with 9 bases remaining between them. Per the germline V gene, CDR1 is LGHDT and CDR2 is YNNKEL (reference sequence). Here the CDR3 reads CASSQVISDNEQFF. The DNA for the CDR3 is TGTGCCAGCAGCCAAGTTATTAGCGACAATGAGCAGTTCTTC.

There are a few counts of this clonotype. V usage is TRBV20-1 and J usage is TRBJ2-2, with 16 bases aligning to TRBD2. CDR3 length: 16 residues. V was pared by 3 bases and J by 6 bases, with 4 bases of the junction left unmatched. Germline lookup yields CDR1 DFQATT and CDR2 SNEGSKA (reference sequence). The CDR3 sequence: CSASGTSGRGAGELFF. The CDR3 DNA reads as TGCAGTGCTAGTGGGACTAGCGGGAGGGGGGCCGGGGAGCTGTTTTTT.

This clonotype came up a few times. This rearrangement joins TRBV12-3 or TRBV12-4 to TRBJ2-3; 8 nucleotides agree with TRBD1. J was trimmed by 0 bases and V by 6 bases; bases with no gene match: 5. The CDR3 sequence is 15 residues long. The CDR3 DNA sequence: TGTGCCAGCAGCCGACAGGGGTTTAGCACAGATACGCAGTATTTT. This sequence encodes CASSRQGFSTDTQYF.

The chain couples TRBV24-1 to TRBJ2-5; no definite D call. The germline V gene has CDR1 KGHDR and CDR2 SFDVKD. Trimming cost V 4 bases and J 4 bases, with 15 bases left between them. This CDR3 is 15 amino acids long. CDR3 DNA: TGTGCCACCAGTGAATCCTCCGAAATGGGAGAGACCCAGTACTTC. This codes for CATSESSEMGETQYF.

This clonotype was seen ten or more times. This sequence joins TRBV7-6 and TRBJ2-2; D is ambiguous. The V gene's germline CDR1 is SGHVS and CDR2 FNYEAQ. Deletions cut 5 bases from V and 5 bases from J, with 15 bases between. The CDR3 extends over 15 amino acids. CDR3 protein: CASSPGLGFTGELFF. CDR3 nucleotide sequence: TGTGCCAGCAGCCCGGGCCTCGGTTTTACCGGGGAGCTGTTTTTT.

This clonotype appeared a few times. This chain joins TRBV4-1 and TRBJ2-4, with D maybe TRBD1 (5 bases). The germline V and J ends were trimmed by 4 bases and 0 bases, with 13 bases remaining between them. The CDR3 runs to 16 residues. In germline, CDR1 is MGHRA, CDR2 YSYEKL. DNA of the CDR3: TGCGCCAGCAGCCTAGACAGTCTACTAGCCAAAAACATTCAGTACTTC. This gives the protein CASSLDSLLAKNIQYF.

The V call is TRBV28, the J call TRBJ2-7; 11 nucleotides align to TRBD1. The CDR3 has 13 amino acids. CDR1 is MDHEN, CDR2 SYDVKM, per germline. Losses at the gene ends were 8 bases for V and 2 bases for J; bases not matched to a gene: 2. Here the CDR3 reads CASGTGGTYEQYV. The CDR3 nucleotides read TGTGCCAGCGGGACAGGGGGGACCTACGAGCAGTACGTC.

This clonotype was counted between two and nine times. Here the CDR3 DNA reads TGTGCCAGCGGGGGGGCATCGGGGACCCGATACGAGCAGTACTTC. Its translation is CASGGASGTRYEQYF. The chain joins TRBV28 to TRBJ2-7; the D gene is possibly TRBD2 (7 bases). This CDR3 has 15 residues. CDR1 is MDHEN, CDR2 SYDVKM, per germline. The ends were cut back, 8 bases at V and 4 bases at J, with 21 bases in the middle.

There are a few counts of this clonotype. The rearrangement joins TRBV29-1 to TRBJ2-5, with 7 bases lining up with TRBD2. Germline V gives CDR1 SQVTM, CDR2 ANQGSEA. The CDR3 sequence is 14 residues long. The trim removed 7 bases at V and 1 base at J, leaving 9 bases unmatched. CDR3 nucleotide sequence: TGCAGCGCCAAACCTGGGACTACCCAAGAGACCCAGTACTTC. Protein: CSAKPGTTQETQYF.

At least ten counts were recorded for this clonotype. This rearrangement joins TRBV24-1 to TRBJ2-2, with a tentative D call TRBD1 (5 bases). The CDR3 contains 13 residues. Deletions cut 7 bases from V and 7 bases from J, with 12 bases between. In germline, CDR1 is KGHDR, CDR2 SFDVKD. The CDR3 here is CATSERQFGELFF. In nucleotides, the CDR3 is TGTGCCACCAGCGAGAGACAGTTCGGGGAGCTGTTTTTT.

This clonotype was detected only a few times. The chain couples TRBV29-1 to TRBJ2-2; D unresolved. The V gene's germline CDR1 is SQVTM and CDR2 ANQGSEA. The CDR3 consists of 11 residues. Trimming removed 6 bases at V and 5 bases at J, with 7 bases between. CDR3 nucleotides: TGCAGCGTACAATGGACCGGGGAGCTGTTTTTT. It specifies CSVQWTGELFF.

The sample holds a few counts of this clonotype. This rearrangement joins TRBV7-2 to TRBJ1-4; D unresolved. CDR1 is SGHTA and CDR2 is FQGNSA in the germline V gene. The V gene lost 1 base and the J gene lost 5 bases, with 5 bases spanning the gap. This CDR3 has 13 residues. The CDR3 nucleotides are TGTGCCAGCAGCTTAGGCATAAATGAAAAACTGTTTTTT. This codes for CASSLGINEKLFF. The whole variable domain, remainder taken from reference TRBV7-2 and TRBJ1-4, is GAGVSQSPSNKVTEKGKDVELRCDPISGHTALYWYRQSLGQGLEFLIYFQGNSAPDKSGLPSDRFSAERTGGSVSTLTIQRTQQEDSAVYLCASSLGINEKLFFGSGTQLSVL.

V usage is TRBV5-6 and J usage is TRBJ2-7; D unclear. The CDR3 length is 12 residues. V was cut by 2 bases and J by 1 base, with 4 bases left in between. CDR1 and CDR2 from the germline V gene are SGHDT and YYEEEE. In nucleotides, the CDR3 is TGTGCCAGCAGCTTCCGATCCTACGAGCAGTACGTC. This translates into CASSFRSYEQYV.

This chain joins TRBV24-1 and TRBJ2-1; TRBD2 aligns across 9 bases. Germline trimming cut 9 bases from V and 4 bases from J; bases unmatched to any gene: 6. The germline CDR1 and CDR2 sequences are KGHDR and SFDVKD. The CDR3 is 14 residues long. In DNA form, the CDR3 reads TGTGCCACCCGGGGGACTAGCAGATACAATGAGCAGTTCTTC. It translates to CATRGTSRYNEQFF.

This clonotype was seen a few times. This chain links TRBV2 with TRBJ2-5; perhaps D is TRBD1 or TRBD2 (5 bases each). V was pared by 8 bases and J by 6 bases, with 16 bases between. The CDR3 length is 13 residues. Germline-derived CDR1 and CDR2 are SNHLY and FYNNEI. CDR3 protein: CASVFEGMQTQYF. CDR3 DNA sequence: TGTGCCAGCGTCTTTGAGGGGATGCAGACCCAGTACTTC.

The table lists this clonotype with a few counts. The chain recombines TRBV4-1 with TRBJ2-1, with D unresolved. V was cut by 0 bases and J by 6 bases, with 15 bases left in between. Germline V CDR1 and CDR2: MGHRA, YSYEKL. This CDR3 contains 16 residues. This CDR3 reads CASSQDHHASFNEQFF. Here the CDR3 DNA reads TGCGCCAGCAGCCAAGATCACCATGCCAGCTTCAATGAGCAGTTCTTC.

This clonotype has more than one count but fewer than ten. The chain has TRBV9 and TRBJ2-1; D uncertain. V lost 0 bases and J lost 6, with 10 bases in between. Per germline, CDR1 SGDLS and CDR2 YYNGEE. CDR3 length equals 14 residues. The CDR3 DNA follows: TGTGCCAGCAGCGTAGCCCCTTCAATCAATGAGCAGTTCTTC. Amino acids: CASSVAPSINEQFF.

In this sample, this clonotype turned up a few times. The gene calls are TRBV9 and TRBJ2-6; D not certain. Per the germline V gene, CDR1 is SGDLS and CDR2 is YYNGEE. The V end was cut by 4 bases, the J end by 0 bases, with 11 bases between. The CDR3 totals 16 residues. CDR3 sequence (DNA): TGTGCCAGCAGCCGGACGCTAGTCTCTGGGGCCAACGTCCTGACTTTC. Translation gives CASSRTLVSGANVLTF.

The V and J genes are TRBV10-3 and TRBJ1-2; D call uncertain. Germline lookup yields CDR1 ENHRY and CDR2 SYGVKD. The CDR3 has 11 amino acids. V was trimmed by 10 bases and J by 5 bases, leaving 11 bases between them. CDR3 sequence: CATGPEYGYTF. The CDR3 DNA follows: TGTGCCACCGGGCCGGAATATGGCTACACCTTC.

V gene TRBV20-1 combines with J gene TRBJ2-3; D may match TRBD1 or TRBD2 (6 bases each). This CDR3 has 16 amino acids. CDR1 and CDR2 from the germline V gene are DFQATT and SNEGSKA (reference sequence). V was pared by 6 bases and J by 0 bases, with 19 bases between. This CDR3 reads CSAIRRGALSTDTQYF. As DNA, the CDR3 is TGCAGTGCAATTCGGAGGGGGGCGCTAAGCACAGATACGCAGTATTTT.

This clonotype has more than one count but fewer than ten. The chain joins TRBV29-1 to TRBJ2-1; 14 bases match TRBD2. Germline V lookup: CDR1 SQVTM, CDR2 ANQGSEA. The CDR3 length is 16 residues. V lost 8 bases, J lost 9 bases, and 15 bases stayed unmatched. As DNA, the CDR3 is TGCAGCCTCGCCGGGACTAGCGGGAGATTGGGCGGTGAGCAGTTCTTC. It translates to CSLAGTSGRLGGEQFF.

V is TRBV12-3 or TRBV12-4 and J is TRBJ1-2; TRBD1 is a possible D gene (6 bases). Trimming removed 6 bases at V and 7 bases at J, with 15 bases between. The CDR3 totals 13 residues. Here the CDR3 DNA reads TGTGCCAGCAGGTCGACAGGTATTTCTGGCTACACCTTC. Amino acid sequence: CASRSTGISGYTF.

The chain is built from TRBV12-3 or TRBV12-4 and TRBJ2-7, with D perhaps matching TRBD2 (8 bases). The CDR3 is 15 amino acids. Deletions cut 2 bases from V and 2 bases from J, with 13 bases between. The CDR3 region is CASSLTGRGPYEQYF. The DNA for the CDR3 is TGTGCCAGCAGTTTAACCGGGAGGGGGCCCTACGAGCAGTACTTC.

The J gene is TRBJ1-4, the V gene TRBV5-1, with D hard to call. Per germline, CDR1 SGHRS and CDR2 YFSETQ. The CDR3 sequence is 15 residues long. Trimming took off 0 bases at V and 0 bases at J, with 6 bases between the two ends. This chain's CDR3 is CASSLVSPTNEKLFF. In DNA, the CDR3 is TGCGCCAGCAGCTTGGTCTCCCCAACTAATGAAAAACTGTTTTTT.

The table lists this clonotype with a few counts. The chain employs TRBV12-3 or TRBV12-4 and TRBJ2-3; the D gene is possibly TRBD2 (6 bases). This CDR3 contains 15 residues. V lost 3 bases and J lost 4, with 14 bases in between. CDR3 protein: CASSFRGLAADTQYF. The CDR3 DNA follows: TGTGCCAGCAGTTTTCGGGGGTTAGCTGCAGATACGCAGTATTTT.

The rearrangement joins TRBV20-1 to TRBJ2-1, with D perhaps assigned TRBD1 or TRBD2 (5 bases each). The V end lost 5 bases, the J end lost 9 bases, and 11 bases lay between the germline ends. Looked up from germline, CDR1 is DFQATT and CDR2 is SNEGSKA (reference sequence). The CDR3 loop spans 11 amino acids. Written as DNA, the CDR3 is TGCAGTGCTCGGGACGCACCTGAGCAGTTCTTC. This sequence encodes CSARDAPEQFF.